These 19 T cell receptor beta chains came from one sample sequenced in a study of shared clonotypes between healthy human individuals. TCRdb's copy holds only in-frame clones and misses some; the assay was immunoSEQ multiplex PCR. The sample consists of 2 million to 3 million clones, approximately 93% of them appearing once. The sequencing input was naive CD4+ T cells from PBMCs. The subset was: CD45RA+ positively selected. These receptors were obtained from a man aged 18 to 30 in good health. Some clones in this sample may be carry-over from other donors' samples.

The rearrangement joins TRBV29-1 to TRBJ2-1; a weak D match, TRBD1 (5 bases). The CDR3 covers 11 residues. Trimming took 4 bases from V and 6 from J, leaving 7 bases between them. Per germline, CDR1 SQVTM and CDR2 ANQGSEA. For the CDR3, the DNA is TGCAGCGTTGTAGGGGCCAATGAGCAGTTCTTC. Translation gives CSVVGANEQFF.

This rearrangement joins TRBV27 to TRBJ1-5, with D tentatively TRBD1 (6 bases). V dropped 3 bases and J dropped 11 bases, with 17 bases sitting between them. The CDR3 spans 14 residues. Germline assignment: CDR1 MNHEY and CDR2 SMNVEV (reference sequence). In nucleotides, the CDR3 is TGTGCCAGCAGTTTTCGACAGGCCTCCCCTTCCCAGCATTTT. This codes for CASSFRQASPSQHF.

In its sample, this clone was seen once. This sequence joins TRBV7-2 and TRBJ2-1, with 7 bases identical to TRBD2. J was trimmed by 11 bases and V by 3 bases; bases with no gene match: 7. Germline CDR1 is SGHTA and CDR2 is FQGNSA. This CDR3 has 13 amino acids. CDR3 DNA: TGTGCCAGCAGCTTTATGGGGCGGGGGAAGCAGTTCTTC. It translates to CASSFMGRGKQFF.

This chain joins TRBV29-1 and TRBJ2-1; no clear D gene. CDR3 length: 12 residues. CDR1 and CDR2 (germline): SQVTM, ANQGSEA. Between the trimmed V and J ends, which lost 4 bases and 9 bases, there was a span of 13 bases. The CDR3 protein is CSVGLPRPEQFF. As DNA, the CDR3 is TGCAGCGTTGGTCTTCCCCGGCCTGAGCAGTTCTTC.

This sequence joins TRBV5-8 and TRBJ2-7; D gene uncertain. Trimming took 3 bases from V and 9 from J, leaving 19 bases between them. Germline CDR1 is SGHTS and CDR2 is YDEGEE. The CDR3 contains 14 residues. The CDR3 sequence: CASSSYSSVGWQYF. CDR3 in DNA: TGTGCCAGCAGCTCATATTCGTCGGTCGGTTGGCAGTACTTC.

V is TRBV7-9 and J is TRBJ2-2, with D perhaps matching TRBD1 (5 bases). Between the trimmed V and J ends, which lost 1 base and 5 bases, there was a span of 23 bases. The CDR3 length is 19 residues. Germline CDR1 is SEHNR and CDR2 is FQNEAQ (reference sequence). CDR3 sequence (DNA): TGTGCCAGCAGCTTAGTTTTGTCAGGGAAATCTAGGGGAACCGGGGAGCTGTTTTTT. Translating gives CASSLVLSGKSRGTGELFF.

This clone was seen only once. The chain recombines TRBV4-1 with TRBJ2-3; D possibly matches TRBD1 or TRBD2 (6 bases each). The V gene's germline CDR1 is MGHRA and CDR2 YSYEKL. This CDR3 region has 15 residues. V dropped 0 bases and J dropped 2 bases, with 9 bases sitting between them. The CDR3 reads CASSQDGGPTDTQYF. The CDR3 DNA follows: TGCGCCAGCAGCCAAGATGGGGGGCCCACAGATACGCAGTATTTT.

The genes are TRBV10-1 and TRBJ1-4; D not certain. Germline V gives CDR1 WNHNN, CDR2 SYGVQD (reference sequence). Trimming pared 0 bases from V and 2 bases from J, leaving 7 bases between. This CDR3 comprises 15 residues. The CDR3 region is CASSESTGTNEKLFF. CDR3 DNA: TGCGCCAGCAGTGAGTCTACTGGGACTAATGAAAAACTGTTTTTT.

The V and J genes are TRBV2 and TRBJ2-5; D gene unclear. Trimming cost V 6 bases and J 5 bases, with 7 bases left between them. This CDR3 has 11 amino acids. Germline-derived CDR1 and CDR2 are SNHLY and FYNNEI. CDR3 bases: TGTGCCAGCAGGGCCTTTGAGACCCAGTACTTC. Translating it yields CASRAFETQYF.

J is TRBJ2-5 and V is TRBV18; D is undetermined. Germline loops: CDR1 KGHSH, CDR2 LQKENI. V was clipped by 5 bases and J by 0 bases, with 7 bases between them. The CDR3 spans 13 residues. CDR3 sequence (DNA): TGTGCCAGCTCAAACAACTACCAAGAGACCCAGTACTTC. Its protein is CASSNNYQETQYF.

The chain uses TRBV27 and TRBJ2-1; TRBD1 aligns across 8 bases. V dropped 5 bases and J dropped 4; count of bases not matched to a gene: 10. Germline CDR1 and CDR2: MNHEY and SMNVEV (reference sequence). There are 16 residues in the CDR3. This CDR3 is CASSPYRGQVYNEQFF. For the CDR3, the DNA is TGTGCCAGCAGTCCTTACCGGGGACAGGTTTACAATGAGCAGTTCTTC.

V gene TRBV6-5 combines with J gene TRBJ2-2, with D uncertain. Trimming stripped 6 bases from V and 3 bases from J, with 5 bases between. The CDR3 has 12 amino acids. Germline CDR1 reads MNHEY; CDR2 reads SVGAGI. The CDR3 coding sequence is TGTGCCAGCAGGAGGTACACCGGGGAGCTGTTTTTT. The encoded protein is CASRRYTGELFF.

This chain joins TRBV27 and TRBJ1-2; D is unclear. V was shortened by 6 bases and J by 2 bases, with 7 bases between the two germline ends. The germline V gene encodes CDR1 MNHEY and CDR2 SMNVEV (reference sequence). This CDR3 has 12 residues. CDR3: CASREGNYGYTF. The CDR3 DNA reads as TGTGCCAGCAGAGAGGGAAACTATGGCTACACCTTC.

This clone was picked up a small number of times. This chain joins TRBV30 and TRBJ1-5; tentative D call: TRBD1 (5 bases). V dropped 2 bases and J dropped 2 bases, with 10 bases sitting between them. Germline loops: CDR1 GTSNPN, CDR2 SVGIG (reference sequence). CDR3 size: 14 residues. The CDR3, as DNA: TGTGCCTGGAGTAGACAGCTTGGCAATCAGCCCCAGCATTTT. Translated: CAWSRQLGNQPQHF. The full variable domain, completed using reference TRBV30 and TRBJ1-5, is SQTIHQWPATLVQPVGSPLSLECTVEGTSNPNLYWYRQAAGRGLQLLFYSVGIGQISSEVPQNLSASRPQDRQFILSSKKLLLSDSGFYLCAWSRQLGNQPQHFGDGTRLSIL.

The chain employs TRBV5-1 and TRBJ2-1, with 8 bases identical to TRBD2. This CDR3 contains 15 residues. V shed 1 base and J 5 bases; nucleotides not matched to a gene: 5. Germline V CDR1 and CDR2: SGHRS, YFSETQ. DNA for the CDR3: TGCGCCAGCAGCTTGTTCAGCGGGGGACACAATGAGCAGTTCTTC. The encoded protein is CASSLFSGGHNEQFF.

This clone was detected ten times or more. The rearrangement links TRBV28 to TRBJ2-5, with D possibly matching TRBD2 (5 bases). Germline CDR1 and CDR2: MDHEN and SYDVKM. Trimming cost V 3 bases and J 5 bases, with 16 bases left between them. This CDR3 comprises 15 residues. The CDR3 region has the DNA TGTGCCAGCAGTTTTAGCGTCGGTAAAGGGGAGACCCAGTACTTC. Translating gives CASSFSVGKGETQYF.

This CDR3 reads CASSRGTGIWDRGQPQHF. The CDR3 nucleotides read TGTGCCAGTAGTCGGGGGACAGGGATATGGGATAGAGGTCAGCCCCAGCATTTT. The chain couples TRBV19 to TRBJ1-5, with 9 positions matching TRBD1. This CDR3 has 18 amino acids. Germline V gene data show CDR1 as LNHDA and CDR2 as SQIVND (reference sequence). Trimming took 5 bases from V and 6 from J; bases not matched to a gene: 17. Complete variable domain (other parts from reference TRBV19 and TRBJ1-5): DGGITQSPKYLFRKEGQNVTLSCEQNLNHDAMYWYRQDPGQGLRLIYYSQIVNDFQKGDIAEGYSVSREKKESFPLTVTSAQKNPTAFYLCASSRGTGIWDRGQPQHFGDGTRLSIL.

Concerning this clone itself: Other DNA sequences in this sample translate to the same CDR3. The chain combines TRBV6-5 with TRBJ2-7; 10 nucleotides line up with TRBD1. The CDR3 is 15 residues long. Germline V gives CDR1 MNHEY, CDR2 SVGAGI. V was pared by 2 bases and J by 0 bases, with 1 base of the junction left unmatched. The CDR3 nucleotides read TGTGCCAGCAGTTACCGGGACAGGGGCTCCTACGAGCAGTACTTC. Protein: CASSYRDRGSYEQYF.

The J gene is TRBJ2-1, the V gene TRBV5-4, with D perhaps matching TRBD2 (7 bases). The V and J ends lost 4 bases and 7 bases respectively, with 18 bases between them. Germline V gene data show CDR1 as SGHNT and CDR2 as YYREEE (reference sequence). The CDR3 spans 15 residues. The CDR3 sequence is CASSTKRDISNEQFF. The CDR3 DNA reads TGTGCCAGCAGCACAAAGCGGGACATCTCTAATGAGCAGTTCTTC.